The 30 T cell receptor beta chains below come from one sample, sequenced in a study of CD8 T cells in Susac syndrome. A quantity of about 0.5 to 1 ug RNA underwent reverse transcription using random hexamers. From the immunoSEQ multiplex PCR reads, TCRdb called clonotypes with MiXCR, one entry per CDR3 protein. Altogether about 160,000 distinct CDR3 sequences are present, roughly 94% being singletons, with the ten largest covering 0.08% to 0.095%. The sample taken for sequencing was CD4+ T cells from PBMCs. These receptors all come from a human donor with multiple sclerosis.

The chain has TRBV30 and TRBJ2-7, with 10 bases matching TRBD2. The germline gives CDR1 GTSNPN, CDR2 SVGIG (reference sequence). The junction had 0 bases not matched to a gene; V was cut back by 5 bases and J by 2 bases. This CDR3 spans 12 amino acids. The CDR3 bases are TGTGCCTGGGGACTAGCGGCCTACGAGCAGTACTTC. Protein product: CAWGLAAYEQYF.

The rearrangement uses TRBV15 and TRBJ1-2, with TRBD1 as a possible D gene (5 bases). The CDR3 is made up of 18 amino acids. Germline V gives CDR1 LNHNV, CDR2 YYDKDF (reference sequence). With 0 bases removed from V and 8 bases from J, the gap between germline ends came to 25 bases. The CDR3 DNA is TGTGCCACCAGCAGAGATTACATTGGCGAGCAGGGAGGGGAAGGCTACACCTTC. This codes for CATSRDYIGEQGGEGYTF. Using reference TRBV15 and TRBJ1-2 for the parts outside the CDR3, the full variable domain is DAMVIQNPRYQVTQFGKPVTLSCSQTLNHNVMYWYQQKSSQAPKLLFHYYDKDFNNEADTPDNFQSRRPNTSFCFLDIRSPGLGDTAMYLCATSRDYIGEQGGEGYTFGSGTRLTVV.

The V gene is TRBV19, the J gene TRBJ1-5, with no clear D. The germline V gene has CDR1 LNHDA and CDR2 SQIVND (reference sequence). This CDR3 is 13 amino acids long. Trimming took off 5 bases at V and 4 bases at J, with 9 bases between the two ends. The CDR3 coding sequence is TGTGCCAGTAGTTTCCTTCAGAATCAGCCCCAGCATTTT. The encoded protein is CASSFLQNQPQHF.

V is TRBV6-5 and J is TRBJ2-7; 9 nucleotides align to TRBD2. The CDR3 sequence is 12 residues long. V dropped 4 bases and J dropped 8; count of bases not matched to a gene: 3. Germline CDR1 is MNHEY and CDR2 is SVGAGI. The CDR3 DNA follows: TGTGCCAGCAGTTCTAGCGGGAACAAGCAGTACTTC. Translation gives CASSSSGNKQYF.

This clonotype appeared a few times. The V call is TRBV7-9, the J call TRBJ1-2; perhaps TRBD1 as D (6 bases). Trimming stripped 0 bases from V and 11 bases from J, with 10 bases between. The CDR3 loop spans 12 amino acids. Germline assignment: CDR1 SEHNR and CDR2 FQNEAQ (reference sequence). The DNA of the CDR3 is TGTGCCAGCAGCTTAGCCGGCCAGGGGTACACCTTC. This translates into CASSLAGQGYTF.

The chain uses TRBV19 and TRBJ2-5, with D tentatively TRBD2 (5 bases). Germline V gene lookup returns CDR1 LNHDA and CDR2 SQIVND (reference sequence). The CDR3 contains 12 residues. V was pared by 6 bases and J by 5 bases, with 10 bases between. DNA for the CDR3: TGTGCCAGTAGCGAGGGCGTCGAGACCCAGTACTTC. Its protein product is CASSEGVETQYF.

The gene calls are TRBV29-1 and TRBJ1-1; D not certain. V lost 6 bases and J 1 base, leaving 33 bases between the germline ends. This CDR3 comprises 20 residues. Germline V lookup: CDR1 SQVTM, CDR2 ANQGSEA. The CDR3 here is CSVAEIRVRSFDWENTEAFF. CDR3 bases: TGCAGCGTCGCCGAAATTCGGGTTCGCTCCTTCGACTGGGAGAACACTGAAGCTTTCTTT.

V is TRBV7-2 and J is TRBJ2-2; D is undetermined. There are 13 residues in the CDR3. Germline loops: CDR1 SGHTA, CDR2 FQGNSA. V lost 7 bases and J lost 3, with 9 bases in between. The CDR3 here is CASTFRYTGELFF. For the CDR3, the DNA is TGTGCCAGCACATTTCGATACACCGGGGAGCTGTTTTTT.

This chain connects TRBV7-8 to TRBJ1-4; no clear D gene. V lost 5 bases to trimming and J lost 1 base, with 8 bases between them. Germline loops: CDR1 SGHVS, CDR2 FQNEAQ. The CDR3 contains 14 residues. CDR3 protein: CASSPSRTNEKLFF. CDR3 coding DNA: TGTGCCAGCAGCCCCTCGAGAACTAATGAAAAACTGTTTTTT.

The J gene is TRBJ2-2, the V gene TRBV11-2, with no clear D. Per the germline V gene, CDR1 is SGHAT and CDR2 is FQNNGV. The CDR3 contains 13 residues. The germline V and J ends were trimmed by 3 bases and 8 bases, with 10 bases remaining between them. The CDR3 sequence is CASSLSMQGELFF. The DNA of the CDR3 is TGTGCCAGCAGCTTGAGTATGCAGGGGGAGCTGTTTTTT. The complete variable domain, with remaining parts taken from reference TRBV11-2 and TRBJ2-2, reads EAGVAQSPRYKIIEKRQSVAFWCNPISGHATLYWYQQILGQGPKLLIQFQNNGVVDDSQLPKDRFSAERLKGVDSTLKIQPAKLEDSAVYLCASSLSMQGELFFGEGSRLTVL.

This sequence joins TRBV29-1 and TRBJ2-7; 9 bases agree with TRBD1. CDR3 length equals 13 residues. Germline CDR1 is SQVTM and CDR2 is ANQGSEA. Losses at the gene ends were 6 bases for V and 1 base for J; bases not matched to a gene: 4. CDR3 in amino acids: CSVTGTGSYEQYF. For the CDR3, the DNA is TGCAGCGTGACCGGGACAGGGTCCTACGAGCAGTACTTC.

The V call is TRBV4-1, the J call TRBJ1-1, with D tentatively TRBD1 (6 bases). Germline V gene lookup returns CDR1 MGHRA and CDR2 YSYEKL. Trimming removed 5 bases from V and 0 bases from J, with 19 bases in between. This CDR3 is 17 amino acids long. CDR3 protein: CASSTGQAKRMNTEAFF. Written as DNA, the CDR3 is TGCGCCAGCAGCACGGGACAAGCTAAACGAATGAACACTGAAGCTTTCTTT.

The chain couples TRBV29-1 to TRBJ2-5; the match to TRBD2 covers 12 bases. The CDR3 is 13 residues long. From germline, CDR1 is SQVTM and CDR2 ANQGSEA. Unmatched junction bases numbered 5, after V lost 7 bases and J lost 5 bases. The DNA for the CDR3 is TGCAGCGCCGTGACTAGCGGGGGTGAGACCCAGTACTTC. The encoded protein is CSAVTSGGETQYF.

DNA for the CDR3: TGTGCCAGCAGCGTCAGGGACGACTATGAGCAGTTCTTC. As protein: CASSVRDDYEQFF. The V gene is TRBV9, the J gene TRBJ2-1, with D perhaps being TRBD1 or TRBD2 (5 bases each). Germline V lookup: CDR1 SGDLS, CDR2 YYNGEE. The CDR3 has 13 amino acids. Trimming removed 2 bases from V and 8 bases from J, with 11 bases in between.

This sequence joins TRBV27 and TRBJ2-3, with D maybe TRBD1 (6 bases). There are 16 residues in the CDR3. The germline V gene encodes CDR1 MNHEY and CDR2 SMNVEV (reference sequence). V shed 3 bases and J shed 7 bases, with 20 bases lying between them. The CDR3 bases are TGTGCCAGCAGTTTTTCCCCAGGGGTAGGGATCTATACGCAGTATTTT. Amino acid sequence: CASSFSPGVGIYTQYF.

The chain combines TRBV25-1 with TRBJ2-7; no clear D. The length of the CDR3 is 13 residues. Trimming stripped 3 bases from V and 2 bases from J, with 8 bases between. Germline CDR1 and CDR2: MGHDK and SYGVNS. The CDR3 DNA sequence: TGTGCCAGCAGTGACTTTCACACCTACGAGCAGTACTTC. Encoded protein: CASSDFHTYEQYF.

V and J are TRBV11-3 and TRBJ1-2; TRBD1 is a possible D gene (5 bases). The V gene lost 6 bases and the J gene lost 5 bases, with 25 bases spanning the gap. From germline, CDR1 is SGHNT and CDR2 YENEEA. CDR3 length: 17 amino acids. CDR3 in DNA: TGTGCCAGCAGTTATCCGGGACGGCCATACCGAAGGTATGGCTACACCTTC. Translation gives CASSYPGRPYRRYGYTF.

This clonotype has only one observation. CDR3 nucleotide sequence: TGTGCCAGCAGCTTGAAGGCTAGAGGGGAGACCCAGTACTTC. The encoded protein is CASSLKARGETQYF. The chain joins TRBV7-2 to TRBJ2-5, with D perhaps TRBD2 (5 bases). The CDR3 is made up of 14 amino acids. Between the trimmed V and J ends, which lost 3 bases and 5 bases, there was a span of 13 bases. The V gene's germline CDR1 is SGHTA and CDR2 FQGNSA.

This chain uses TRBV28 with TRBJ2-7; TRBD1 or TRBD2 may be the D gene (6 bases each). Germline CDR1 reads MDHEN; CDR2 reads SYDVKM. V lost 7 bases to trimming and J lost 10 bases, with 17 bases between them. The CDR3 is 12 residues long. CDR3 nucleotide sequence: TGTGCCAGCAACACAGGGACTCTCGGTCAGTACTTC. This codes for CASNTGTLGQYF.

The V and J genes are TRBV7-6 and TRBJ1-1; D gene uncertain. Germline CDR1 reads SGHVS; CDR2 reads FNYEAQ. V was shortened by 1 base and J by 0 bases, with 9 bases between the two germline ends. The CDR3 spans 15 residues. CDR3 sequence reads: CASSLGGFLNTEAFF. The CDR3 DNA sequence: TGTGCCAGCAGCTTAGGGGGTTTTCTGAACACTGAAGCTTTCTTT.

The chain has TRBV24-1 and TRBJ2-6, with 7 bases lining up with TRBD1. The length of the CDR3 is 16 residues. The V segment lost 3 bases and the J segment 4 bases; nucleotides outside the gene matches: 5. In germline, CDR1 is KGHDR, CDR2 SFDVKD. The CDR3 DNA follows: TGTGCCACCAGTGATCCCACAGGGGTGGGGGCCAACGTCCTGACTTTC. This codes for CATSDPTGVGANVLTF.

The genes are TRBV6-2 or TRBV6-3 and TRBJ1-2, with D unclear. Per germline, CDR1 MNHEY and CDR2 SVGEGT. The CDR3 consists of 15 residues. The V gene lost 2 bases and the J gene lost 5 bases, with 15 bases spanning the gap. CDR3 region: CASSYIVRKDYGYTF. The DNA for the CDR3 is TGTGCCAGCAGTTACATAGTCCGGAAGGATTATGGCTACACCTTC.

This chain joins TRBV10-3 and TRBJ2-7, with 10 bases aligning to TRBD2. Germline V lookup: CDR1 ENHRY, CDR2 SYGVKD. The CDR3 extends over 14 amino acids. V lost 6 bases, J lost 4 bases, and 6 bases stayed unmatched. CDR3 protein: CAISPAGGPYEQYF. The CDR3 nucleotides are TGTGCCATCAGCCCAGCGGGAGGGCCGTACGAGCAGTACTTC.

The chain carries TRBV20-1 and TRBJ2-7; D gene ambiguous. V was clipped by 3 bases and J by 6 bases, with 12 bases between them. CDR1 DFQATT and CDR2 SNEGSKA come from the germline V gene (reference sequence). The CDR3 consists of 12 residues. CDR3 DNA sequence: TGCAGTGCTAGTTCCTTTCGCCGCGAGCAGTACTTC. As protein: CSASSFRREQYF.

This clonotype was observed once. The chain is built from TRBV6-1 and TRBJ1-6; unclear D gene. V gave up 4 bases and J gave up 4 bases, with 5 bases separating them. The CDR3 is 13 residues long. The germline V gene has CDR1 MNHNS and CDR2 SASEGT. The CDR3 sequence is CASSGGYNSPLHF. In nucleotides, the CDR3 is TGTGCCAGCAGTGGAGGTTATAATTCACCCCTCCACTTT.

The chain has TRBV7-9 and TRBJ1-1; D is uncertain. This CDR3 region has 13 residues. Trimming took 1 base from V and 5 from J, leaving 8 bases between them. The germline V gene has CDR1 SEHNR and CDR2 FQNEAQ (reference sequence). CDR3 in amino acids: CASSLESGTEAFF. The CDR3 coding sequence is TGTGCCAGCAGCTTAGAGAGCGGGACTGAAGCTTTCTTT.

The chain uses TRBV11-2 and TRBJ1-1, with D hard to call. Germline assignment: CDR1 SGHAT and CDR2 FQNNGV. Trimming took off 3 bases at V and 3 bases at J, with 5 bases between the two ends. The CDR3 has 12 amino acids. This CDR3 is CASSFSDTEAFF. In DNA form, the CDR3 reads TGTGCCAGCAGCTTTTCGGACACTGAAGCTTTCTTT.

This chain uses TRBV7-2 with TRBJ2-3; TRBD2 matches 7 bases. Germline trimming cut 5 bases from V and 7 bases from J; bases unmatched to any gene: 6. Germline V gene lookup returns CDR1 SGHTA and CDR2 FQGNSA. The CDR3 spans 13 residues. In DNA, the CDR3 is TGTGCCAGCAGCCAACTGGGGGGGTATACGCAGTATTTT. Protein product: CASSQLGGYTQYF.

This chain links TRBV28 with TRBJ1-2, with D perhaps matching TRBD1 (6 bases). Germline V gene lookup returns CDR1 MDHEN and CDR2 SYDVKM. V lost 7 bases to trimming and J lost 6 bases, with 15 bases between them. The length of the CDR3 is 13 residues. The CDR3 spells CASTPVKGDGYTF. Here the CDR3 DNA reads TGTGCCAGCACCCCAGTTAAGGGGGATGGCTACACCTTC.

The chain uses TRBV3-1 and TRBJ2-5, with 10 bases that match TRBD2. Germline V gene lookup returns CDR1 LGHDT and CDR2 YNNKEL (reference sequence). This CDR3 comprises 14 residues. J gave up 13 bases and V 2 bases, and 10 bases lay outside the gene matches. The CDR3 sequence: CASSQTSSGSPLYF. The CDR3 region has the DNA TGTGCCAGCAGCCAAACGTCTAGCGGGAGCCCTTTGTACTTC.